This T cell receptor beta chain was observed in a study of post-analysis software for immune sequencing data. This clonotype has more than one count but fewer than ten. Carried by the TCR beta cDNA libraries were unique molecular identifiers. TCRdb processed the PCR reads anew with MiXCR; each CDR3 protein has one entry. The sample consists of about 500,000 distinct CDR3 sequences, approximately 46% of them appearing once. The sequenced sample was blood. The source is a girl under 18 with multiple sclerosis.

The CDR3 sequence is CSARKAGGLNEQFF. The CDR3 DNA is TGCAGTGCTAGAAAGGCGGGAGGATTGAATGAGCAGTTCTTC. This chain joins TRBV20-1 and TRBJ2-1; 8 bases are shared with TRBD2. V trimming: 2 bases; J trimming: 7 bases; junction bases outside the gene matches: 7. The CDR3 has 14 residues. CDR1 is DFQATT and CDR2 is SNEGSKA in the germline V gene (reference sequence).